These 2 T cell receptor beta chains were sequenced from one sample in a study of CD8 T cells in Susac syndrome. Reverse transcription of roughly 0.5 to 1 ug RNA was carried out with random hexamers. TCRdb redid the calling of the immunoSEQ multiplex PCR reads with MiXCR, one entry per CDR3 protein. The data contain some 300,000 distinct CDR3 sequences, approximately 89% of them seen just once; the ten biggest clones take up less than 0.2%. Sequenced input: CD8+ T cells from PBMCs. The receptors were sampled from a human donor with multiple sclerosis.

The chain is built from TRBV4-3 and TRBJ2-5, with 9 nucleotides matching TRBD2. In germline, CDR1 is LGHNA, CDR2 YSLEER. The V gene end was trimmed by 1 base and the J gene end by 1 base; junction bases not matched to a gene: 10. CDR3 size: 18 residues. The CDR3 spells CASSQGLAAWGGQETQYF. In nucleotides, the CDR3 is TGCGCCAGCAGCCAAGGACTAGCGGCCTGGGGGGGCCAAGAGACCCAGTACTTC.

This rearrangement joins TRBV20-1 to TRBJ2-1; D assignment may be TRBD1 or TRBD2 (5 bases each). CDR1 and CDR2 from the germline V gene are DFQATT and SNEGSKA (reference sequence). V was trimmed by 7 bases and J by 1 base, leaving 11 bases between them. This CDR3 region has 13 residues. In DNA, the CDR3 is TGCAGTGTACGGGGCGATTCCTACAATGAGCAGTTCTTC. Its translation: CSVRGDSYNEQFF.